These 17 T cell receptor beta chains share one sample of origin, sequenced in a study of spatial heterogeneity in lung cancer. TCRdb analysed the 5' RACE reads with MiXCR anew, one entry per CDR3 protein. The sample includes about 13,000 distinct CDR3 sequences, less than 4.5% of them seen just once. Time point given: sample taken at primary tumor resection. The sequences come from PBMCs, collected at surgery. These receptors came from a male donor with early-stage non-small cell lung cancer.

This clonotype was seen repeatedly, ten times or more. The gene calls are TRBV20-1 and TRBJ2-7, with TRBD1 as a possible D gene (7 bases). The CDR3 extends over 14 amino acids. V gave up 0 bases and J gave up 5 bases, with 14 bases separating them. CDR1 and CDR2 from the germline V gene are DFQATT and SNEGSKA (reference sequence). The CDR3 region is CSARDSRRGDEQYF. For the CDR3, the DNA is TGCAGTGCTAGAGATTCGCGCAGGGGGGACGAGCAGTACTTC.

On this clonotype: This may arise from a read error, as a much more abundant clone is one base away. J is TRBJ2-7 and V is TRBV3-1; D is perhaps TRBD1 (5 bases). CDR3 length: 15 amino acids. Germline CDR1 is LGHDT and CDR2 is YNNKEL (reference sequence). The CDR3 nucleotides are TGTCCCAGCAGCCAAGATGGCTTAAGGACACGGGAGCAGTACTTC. Amino acids: CPSSQDGLRTREQYF.

This clonotype was observed at least ten times. The chain combines TRBV7-2 with TRBJ1-2; tentatively, D is TRBD1 (5 bases). CDR1 is SGHTA, CDR2 FQGNSA, per germline. Trimming removed 1 base at V and 8 bases at J, with 14 bases between. CDR3 length: 14 residues. The CDR3 protein is CASSLGGTASGYTF. CDR3 coding DNA: TGTGCCAGCAGCTTAGGAGGGACCGCTTCAGGCTACACCTTC.

By frequency in the sample, this clonotype is medium-sized. The chain employs TRBV28 and TRBJ2-5; D perhaps matches TRBD2 (6 bases). In germline, CDR1 is MDHEN, CDR2 SYDVKM. This CDR3 has 15 amino acids. Between the trimmed V and J ends, which lost 6 bases and 4 bases, there was a span of 18 bases. The CDR3 DNA reads as TGTGCCAGCAGGCTTGAGAGCGGAGGGCGAGAGACCCAGTACTTC. This translates into CASRLESGGRETQYF. Full variable domain (outside the CDR3, taken from reference TRBV28 and TRBJ2-5): DVKVTQSSRYLVKRTGEKVFLECVQDMDHENMFWYRQDPGLGLRLIYFSYDVKMKEKGDIPEGYSVSREKKERFSLILESASTNQTSMYLCASRLESGGRETQYFGPGTRLLVL.

This clonotype was picked up many times. The chain has TRBV6-1 and TRBJ1-5; D gene unclear. There are 15 residues in the CDR3. V was trimmed by 2 bases and J by 5 bases, leaving 13 bases between them. The V gene's germline CDR1 is MNHNS and CDR2 SASEGT. CDR3 nucleotide sequence: TGTGCCAGCAGTGAACCTGGGCGCAACGATCAGCCCCAGCATTTT. It yields the protein CASSEPGRNDQPQHF.

In its sample, this clonotype was seen many times. The chain links TRBV28 to TRBJ2-5; 10 nucleotides agree with TRBD2. V lost 2 bases to trimming and J lost 1 base; unmatched junction nucleotides: 7. The CDR3 spans 17 residues. Germline V lookup: CDR1 MDHEN, CDR2 SYDVKM. The CDR3 sequence is CASSLRTSGISQETQYF. In nucleotides, the CDR3 is TGTGCCAGCAGTTTAAGAACTAGCGGGATTTCCCAAGAGACCCAGTACTTC.

The table lists this clonotype with many counts. The chain joins TRBV28 to TRBJ1-6, with TRBD1 identical over 7 bases. The V and J ends lost 7 bases and 7 bases, in that order; junction bases with no gene match: 4. Germline V lookup: CDR1 MDHEN, CDR2 SYDVKM. CDR3 length: 13 amino acids. The CDR3 protein is CASTRDSNSPLHF. The DNA of the CDR3 is TGTGCCAGCACCAGGGACAGCAATTCACCCCTCCACTTT. Full variable domain (remainder filled in from reference TRBV28 and TRBJ1-6): DVKVTQSSRYLVKRTGEKVFLECVQDMDHENMFWYRQDPGLGLRLIYFSYDVKMKEKGDIPEGYSVSREKKERFSLILESASTNQTSMYLCASTRDSNSPLHFGNGTRLTVT.

In this sample, this clonotype turned up a few times. The V call is TRBV10-3, the J call TRBJ2-4; no clear D. Germline CDR1 ENHRY, CDR2 SYGVKD. V gave up 10 bases and J gave up 3 bases, with 16 bases separating them. The CDR3 length is 14 residues. DNA for the CDR3: TGTGCCACCGCGTCAGAATCGGGCAAAAACATTCAGTACTTC. This codes for CATASESGKNIQYF.

This clonotype was detected only a few times. The rearrangement uses TRBV6-2 or TRBV6-3 and TRBJ2-1; 10 bases are a match to TRBD2. Unmatched junction bases numbered 13, after V lost 2 bases and J lost 0 bases. CDR1 MNHEY and CDR2 SVGEGT come from the germline V gene. The CDR3 is made up of 20 amino acids. The CDR3 sequence: CASSYDRGRTSGSSYNEQFF. The CDR3, as DNA: TGTGCCAGCAGTTACGACAGGGGTAGGACTAGCGGAAGCTCCTACAATGAGCAGTTCTTC.

This clonotype was counted many times. This CDR3 reads CSAPRGVAKNIQYF. In DNA form, the CDR3 reads TGCAGTGCTCCTCGAGGCGTAGCCAAAAACATTCAGTACTTC. This chain uses TRBV20-1 with TRBJ2-4, with D unresolved. Germline assignment: CDR1 DFQATT and CDR2 SNEGSKA (reference sequence). Trimming removed 5 bases from V and 0 bases from J, with 11 bases in between. The length of the CDR3 is 14 residues.

This chain joins TRBV6-5 and TRBJ2-7; D is uncertain. CDR3 length equals 11 residues. CDR1 is MNHEY, CDR2 SVGAGI, per germline. The V and J ends lost 7 bases and 3 bases respectively, with 7 bases between them. CDR3 protein: CASTSGYEQYF. CDR3 coding DNA: TGTGCCAGCACGAGTGGCTACGAGCAGTACTTC.

This clonotype occurred many times. This sequence joins TRBV20-1 and TRBJ2-7; D gene ambiguous. Germline lookup yields CDR1 DFQATT and CDR2 SNEGSKA (reference sequence). Trimming pared 3 bases from V and 7 bases from J, leaving 10 bases between. The CDR3 is made up of 11 amino acids. The chain's CDR3 is CSASGVREQYF. CDR3 nucleotides: TGCAGTGCTAGTGGGGTACGGGAGCAGTACTTC.

This clonotype occurred many times. CDR3 loop: CASSLAGQGTDTQYF. The CDR3 DNA sequence: TGCGCCAGCAGCTTGGCCGGGCAGGGCACAGATACGCAGTATTTT. The chain joins TRBV5-1 to TRBJ2-3; D is unresolved. The CDR3 is 15 residues long. Germline values: CDR1 SGHRS, CDR2 YFSETQ. V shed 0 bases and J shed 1 base, with 9 bases lying between them.

Many counts were recorded for this clonotype. This chain links TRBV6-4 with TRBJ2-5, with 7 bases matching TRBD1. The V and J ends lost 5 bases and 1 base, in that order; junction bases with no gene match: 1. This CDR3 contains 13 residues. From germline, CDR1 is MRHNA and CDR2 SNTAGT. CDR3 region: CASSRDSQETQYF. CDR3 nucleotides: TGTGCCAGCAGTCGGGACAGCCAAGAGACCCAGTACTTC.

Here the CDR3 reads CASSRIGTITEAFF. CDR3 sequence (DNA): TGTGCCAGCAGTAGGATTGGGACTATCACTGAAGCTTTCTTT. The J gene is TRBJ1-1, the V gene TRBV27, with a possible D match to TRBD1 (5 bases). The V gene's germline CDR1 is MNHEY and CDR2 SMNVEV (reference sequence). V lost 5 bases and J lost 4, with 14 bases in between. The CDR3 is made up of 14 amino acids.

This clonotype was counted only a few times. The V and J genes are TRBV18 and TRBJ1-1, with D maybe TRBD1 (6 bases). V was cut by 3 bases and J by 0 bases, with 14 bases left in between. CDR3 length: 16 amino acids. The germline gives CDR1 KGHSH, CDR2 LQKENI. The CDR3 here is CASSPTGAPLNTEAFF. Here the CDR3 DNA reads TGTGCCAGCTCACCGACGGGGGCCCCTTTGAACACTGAAGCTTTCTTT.

Ten or more counts support this clonotype. The V and J genes are TRBV5-6 and TRBJ2-7; perhaps TRBD2 as D (5 bases). This CDR3 region has 13 residues. Germline CDR1 is SGHDT and CDR2 is YYEEEE. The V end lost 1 base, the J end lost 4 bases, and 9 bases lay between the germline ends. CDR3 residues: CASSLSGNYEQYF. The CDR3 coding sequence is TGTGCCAGCAGCTTGAGCGGAAATTACGAGCAGTACTTC.